This is a list of T cell receptor beta chains from one sample in a study of beta chain features in type 1 diabetes. Clones were sequenced by immunoSEQ multiplex PCR, and TCRdb holds only the in-frame ones, with some missing. In the table there are 130,000 to 150,000 clones, approximately 52% of which are singletons. Sequenced input: Tregs from blood. The source of these receptors is a man aged 18 to 29 in good health. CDR3s include the opening cysteine and the closing phenylalanine or tryptophan. The D gene is left open where the match is weak. Expanded clones are given a class, and other clones once, few, many or no size at all.

v_call	clone_size	d_call	j_call	cdr3_aa	cdr3_nt
TRBV7-2	NA	TRBD2	TRBJ2-2	CASSLAGVAGDTGELFF	TGTGCCAGCAGCTTAGCTGGGGTAGCGGGGGACACCGGGGAGCTGTTTTTT
TRBV29-1	few	TRBD1	TRBJ2-2	CSVEGQGKPGELFF	TGCAGCGTTGAGGGACAGGGGAAGCCCGGGGAGCTGTTTTTT
TRBV4-1	few	TRBD2	TRBJ2-1	CARGALRLAGGNEQFF	TGCGCCAGGGGGGCCCTAAGACTAGCGGGCGGCAATGAGCAGTTCTTC
TRBV28	few	NA	TRBJ2-2	CASSLDFTGELFF	TGTGCCAGCAGCCTCGACTTCACCGGGGAGCTGTTTTTT
TRBV5-6	NA	NA	TRBJ1-4	CASSRDTEVYEKLFF	TGTGCCAGCAGCCGGGACACCGAAGTATACGAAAAACTGTTTTTT
TRBV7-2	NA	NA	TRBJ1-3	CASSLLPRNTIYF	TGTGCCAGCAGCTTATTACCTAGAAACACCATATATTTT
TRBV11-2	NA	NA	TRBJ2-7	CASSSRPGQREQYF	TGTGCCAGCAGCTCCCGTCCAGGACAGCGCGAGCAGTACTTC
TRBV29-1	few	TRBD1	TRBJ1-4	CSGSGTGANEKLFF	TGCAGCGGCTCCGGGACAGGGGCTAATGAAAAACTGTTTTTT
TRBV5-4	NA	TRBD1	TRBJ2-7	CASSSRQGADEQYF	TGTGCCAGCAGCTCCAGACAGGGGGCGGACGAGCAGTACTTC
TRBV19	NA	NA	TRBJ2-5	CASSISGGKETQYF	TGTGCCAGTAGTATTTCGGGGGGCAAAGAGACCCAGTACTTC
TRBV7-9	few	NA	TRBJ1-1	CASSLPQGGNTEAFF	TGTGCCAGCAGCTTACCGCAGGGCGGGAACACTGAAGCTTTCTTT
TRBV7-2	NA	TRBD2	TRBJ2-1	CASSLVGGSDNEQFF	TGTGCCAGCAGCTTAGTGGGGGGGTCGGACAATGAGCAGTTCTTC
TRBV28	few	NA	TRBJ2-7	CATQRQTYEQYF	TGTGCCACCCAGAGACAAACCTACGAGCAGTACTTC
TRBV15	once	NA	TRBJ1-2	CATSRSTGHGGYTF	TGTGCCACCAGCAGAAGTACGGGACACGGGGGCTACACCTTC
TRBV19	few	NA	TRBJ1-1	CASSILLSGGGAFF	TGTGCCAGTAGTATCCTACTATCGGGCGGGGGAGCTTTCTTT
TRBV5-1	NA	TRBD2	TRBJ2-3	CASSPGLASTDTQYF	TGCGCCAGCAGCCCGGGACTAGCCAGCACAGATACGCAGTATTTT
TRBV28	NA	NA	TRBJ1-5	CASSLFVGVGNQPQHF	TGTGCCAGCAGTTTATTTGTAGGGGTAGGCAATCAGCCCCAGCATTTT
TRBV27	NA	TRBD2	TRBJ2-7	CASSFKAGAYTYEQYF	TGTGCCAGCAGTTTCAAAGCGGGGGCCTACACCTACGAGCAGTACTTC
TRBV2	NA	NA	TRBJ2-3	CASSLTGDTQYF	TGTGCCAGCAGTTTAACAGGGGATACGCAGTATTTT
TRBV28	few	NA	TRBJ1-1	CASTQNWNTEAFF	TGTGCCAGCACCCAAAATTGGAACACTGAAGCTTTCTTT
TRBV4-3	NA	NA	TRBJ1-1	CASSLGRGLNTEAFF	TGCGCCAGCAGCCTTGGACGGGGATTGAACACTGAAGCTTTCTTT
TRBV4-3	NA	NA	TRBJ1-2	CASSQDKGIFHGYTF	TGCGCCAGCAGCCAAGATAAGGGGATTTTCCATGGCTACACCTTC
TRBV7-2	NA	TRBD2	TRBJ2-3	CASSFSSGNTDTQYF	TGTGCCAGCAGCTTTTCTAGCGGGAACACAGATACGCAGTATTTT
TRBV5-1	few	TRBD2	TRBJ2-2	CASSLLAGGHTGELFF	TGCGCCAGCAGCTTGCTGGCGGGAGGGCACACCGGGGAGCTGTTTTTT
TRBV18	NA	NA	TRBJ2-7	CASSPRETYEQYF	TGTGCCAGCTCACCTCGAGAGACCTACGAGCAGTACTTC
TRBV28	NA	NA	TRBJ1-2	CASSPATGRFGYTF	TGTGCCAGCAGTCCTGCGACAGGCAGGTTTGGCTACACCTTC
TRBV5-6	NA	NA	TRBJ2-2	CASSFFGEAGELFF	TGTGCCAGCAGCTTTTTTGGGGAGGCCGGGGAGCTGTTTTTT
TRBV6-5	NA	NA	TRBJ1-1	CASRSQGRNTEAFF	TGTGCCAGCAGGAGCCAGGGGCGGAACACTGAAGCTTTCTTT
TRBV5-6	NA	NA	TRBJ1-6	CASSLLSEGSPLHF	TGTGCCAGCAGCTTGCTGTCAGAGGGATCACCCCTCCACTTT
TRBV19	NA	TRBD2	TRBJ2-2	CASSLLAVTNTGELFF	TGTGCCAGTAGTCTACTAGCGGTCACGAACACCGGGGAGCTGTTTTTT
TRBV19	NA	TRBD1	TRBJ1-2	CASSIIGTGRTADYGYTF	TGTGCCAGTAGTATAATCGGGACAGGGAGGACGGCAGACTATGGCTACACCTTC
TRBV7-9	NA	NA	TRBJ2-3	CASSPGSDTQYF	TGTGCCAGCAGCCCAGGGTCGGATACGCAGTATTTT
TRBV7-6	NA	NA	TRBJ2-7	CASSLSGSYYEQYF	TGTGCCAGCAGCTTATCAGGCAGCTACTACGAGCAGTACTTC
TRBV5-4	once	TRBD1	TRBJ1-6	CASSWDGQGNNSPLHF	TGTGCCAGCAGCTGGGACGGACAGGGGAATAATTCACCCCTCCACTTT
TRBV10-3	NA	NA	TRBJ1-1	CAISVPDLGAKGHTEAFF	TGTGCCATCAGTGTCCCGGACCTTGGAGCCAAGGGGCACACTGAAGCTTTCTTT
TRBV5-6	NA	TRBD1	TRBJ2-1	CASSLGQGAHEQFF	TGTGCCAGCAGCTTGGGGCAGGGGGCCCATGAGCAGTTCTTC
TRBV21-1	few	NA	TRBJ2-5	CASSNRIRGETQYF	TGTGCCAGCAGCAACCGAATCCGGGGAGAGACCCAGTACTTC
TRBV10-3	NA	TRBD1	TRBJ2-1	CAISESRDRNEQFF	TGTGCCATCAGTGAGTCTAGGGACAGAAATGAGCAGTTCTTC
TRBV11-2	NA	TRBD2	TRBJ2-7	CASSISGGSSYEQYF	TGTGCCAGCAGCATTAGCGGGGGGAGCTCCTACGAGCAGTACTTC
TRBV4-2	few	NA	TRBJ1-2	CASSQRDTGKREGYTF	TGTGCCAGCAGCCAAAGGGATACAGGGAAAAGGGAAGGCTACACCTTC
TRBV6-1	few	NA	TRBJ1-1	CASRTQKNTEAFF	TGTGCCAGCCGGACACAGAAGAACACTGAAGCTTTCTTT
TRBV9	few	TRBD2	TRBJ2-7	CASSPRTSDYEQYF	TGTGCCAGCAGCCCCCGGACTAGCGACTACGAGCAGTACTTC
TRBV9	NA	TRBD1	TRBJ2-2	CASSPQGQGIGELFF	TGTGCCAGCAGCCCCCAGGGACAGGGGATCGGGGAGCTGTTTTTT
TRBV9	few	NA	TRBJ1-2	CASSKATGYYGYTF	TGTGCCAGCAGCAAGGCAACAGGGTACTATGGCTACACCTTC
TRBV29-1	NA	TRBD1	TRBJ1-2	CSAGGDGYTF	TGCAGCGCAGGGGGCGATGGCTACACCTTC
TRBV28	NA	TRBD1	TRBJ2-3	CASRRPGQGQYTQYF	TGTGCCAGCAGACGCCCGGGACAGGGTCAATATACGCAGTATTTT
TRBV7-9	NA	TRBD1	TRBJ2-7	CASSSRGQGYEQYF	TGTGCCAGCAGCAGCAGGGGGCAGGGCTACGAGCAGTACTTC
TRBV14	few	TRBD2	TRBJ2-1	CASSQSGLAGSYNEQFF	TGTGCCAGCAGCCAGTCGGGACTAGCGGGGAGCTACAATGAGCAGTTCTTC
TRBV9	NA	TRBD1	TRBJ2-3	CASSRGQGGDTQYF	TGTGCCAGCAGCAGAGGACAGGGGGGAGATACGCAGTATTTT
TRBV7-9	NA	TRBD1	TRBJ1-2	CASSPWTGGDGYTF	TGTGCCAGCAGCCCCTGGACAGGGGGCGATGGCTACACCTTC
TRBV9	once	TRBD2	TRBJ2-7	CASSVGTPGLAGALSYEQYF	TGTGCCAGCAGCGTAGGTACCCCTGGGCTAGCGGGGGCTCTCTCCTACGAGCAGTACTTC